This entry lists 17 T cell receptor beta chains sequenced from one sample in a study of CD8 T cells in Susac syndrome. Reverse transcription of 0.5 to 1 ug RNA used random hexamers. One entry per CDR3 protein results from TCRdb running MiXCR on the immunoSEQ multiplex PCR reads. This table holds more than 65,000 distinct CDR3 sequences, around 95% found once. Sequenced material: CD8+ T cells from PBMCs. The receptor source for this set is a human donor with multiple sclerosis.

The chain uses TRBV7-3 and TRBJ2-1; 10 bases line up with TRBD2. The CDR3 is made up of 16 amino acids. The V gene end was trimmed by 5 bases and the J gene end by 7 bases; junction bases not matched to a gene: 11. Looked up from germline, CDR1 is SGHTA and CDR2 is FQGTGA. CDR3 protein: CASSPPGAGGPNEQFF. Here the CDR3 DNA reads TGTGCCAGCAGCCCCCCGGGAGCGGGAGGGCCAAATGAGCAGTTCTTC.

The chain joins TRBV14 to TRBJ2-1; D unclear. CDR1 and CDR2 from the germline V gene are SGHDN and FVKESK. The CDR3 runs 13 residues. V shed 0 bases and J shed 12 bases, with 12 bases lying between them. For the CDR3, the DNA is TGTGCCAGCAGCCAAGACTTCCTAATCGGGCAGTTCTTC. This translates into CASSQDFLIGQFF.

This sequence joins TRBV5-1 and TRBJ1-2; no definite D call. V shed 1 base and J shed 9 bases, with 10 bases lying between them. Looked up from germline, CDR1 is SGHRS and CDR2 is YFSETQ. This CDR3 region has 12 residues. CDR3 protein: CASSLLMDSYTF. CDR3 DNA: TGCGCCAGCAGCTTGCTAATGGATAGCTACACCTTC. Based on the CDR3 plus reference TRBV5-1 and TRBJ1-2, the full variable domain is KAGVTQTPRYLIKTRGQQVTLSCSPISGHRSVSWYQQTPGQGLQFLFEYFSETQRNKGNFPGRFSGRQFSNSRSEMNVSTLELGDSALYLCASSLLMDSYTFGSGTRLTVV.

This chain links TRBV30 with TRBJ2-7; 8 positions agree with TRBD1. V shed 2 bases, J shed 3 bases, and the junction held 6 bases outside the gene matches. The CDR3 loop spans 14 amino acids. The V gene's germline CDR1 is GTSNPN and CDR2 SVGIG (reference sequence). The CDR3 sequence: CAWSTRDRFYEQYF. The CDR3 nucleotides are TGTGCCTGGAGTACCCGGGACAGGTTCTACGAGCAGTACTTC.

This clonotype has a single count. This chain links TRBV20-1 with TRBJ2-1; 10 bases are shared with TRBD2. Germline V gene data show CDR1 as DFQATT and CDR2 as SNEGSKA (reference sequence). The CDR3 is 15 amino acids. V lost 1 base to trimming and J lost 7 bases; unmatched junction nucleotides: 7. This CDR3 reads CSARGQREGRNEQFF. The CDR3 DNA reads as TGCAGTGCTAGAGGACAGCGGGAGGGCCGAAATGAGCAGTTCTTC.

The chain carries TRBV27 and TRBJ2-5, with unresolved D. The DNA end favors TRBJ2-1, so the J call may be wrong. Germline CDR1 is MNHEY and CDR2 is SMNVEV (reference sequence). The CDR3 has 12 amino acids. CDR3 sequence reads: CASSPAGSPQFF. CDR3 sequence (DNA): TGTGCCAGCTCCCCCGCCGGGTCGCCCCAGTTCTTC.

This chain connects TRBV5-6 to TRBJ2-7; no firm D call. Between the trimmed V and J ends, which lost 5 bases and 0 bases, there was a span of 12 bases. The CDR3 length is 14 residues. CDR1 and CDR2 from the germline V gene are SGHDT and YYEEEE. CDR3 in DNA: TGTGCCAGCAGACCTCATCCAAGCTCCTACGAGCAGTACTTC. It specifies CASRPHPSSYEQYF.

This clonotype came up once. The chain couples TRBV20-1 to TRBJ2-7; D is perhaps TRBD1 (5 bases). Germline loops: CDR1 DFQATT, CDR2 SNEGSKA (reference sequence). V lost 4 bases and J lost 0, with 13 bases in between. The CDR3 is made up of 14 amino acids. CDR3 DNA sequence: TGCAGTGCTAAAGGACATACGCTCTCCTACGAGCAGTACTTC. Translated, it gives CSAKGHTLSYEQYF.

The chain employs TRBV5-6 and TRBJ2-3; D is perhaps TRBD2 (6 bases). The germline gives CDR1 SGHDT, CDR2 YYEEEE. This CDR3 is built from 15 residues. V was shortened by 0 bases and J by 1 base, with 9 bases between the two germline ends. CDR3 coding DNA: TGTGCCAGCAGCTTGGGGGACTCCGGCACAGATACGCAGTATTTT. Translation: CASSLGDSGTDTQYF.

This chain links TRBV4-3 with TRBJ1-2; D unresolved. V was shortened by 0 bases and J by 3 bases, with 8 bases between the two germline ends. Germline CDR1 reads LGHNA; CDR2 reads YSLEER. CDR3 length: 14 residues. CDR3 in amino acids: CASSQEMGDYGYTF. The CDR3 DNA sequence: TGCGCCAGCAGCCAAGAAATGGGAGACTATGGCTACACCTTC.

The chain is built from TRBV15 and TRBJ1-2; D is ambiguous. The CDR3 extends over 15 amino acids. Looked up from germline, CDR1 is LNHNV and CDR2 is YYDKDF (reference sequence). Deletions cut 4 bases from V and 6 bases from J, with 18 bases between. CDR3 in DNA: TGTGCCACCAGCATTCCTTTTGAGGACGCCGATGGCTACACCTTC. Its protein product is CATSIPFEDADGYTF. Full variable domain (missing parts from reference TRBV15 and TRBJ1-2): DAMVIQNPRYQVTQFGKPVTLSCSQTLNHNVMYWYQQKSSQAPKLLFHYYDKDFNNEADTPDNFQSRRPNTSFCFLDIRSPGLGDTAMYLCATSIPFEDADGYTFGSGTRLTVV.

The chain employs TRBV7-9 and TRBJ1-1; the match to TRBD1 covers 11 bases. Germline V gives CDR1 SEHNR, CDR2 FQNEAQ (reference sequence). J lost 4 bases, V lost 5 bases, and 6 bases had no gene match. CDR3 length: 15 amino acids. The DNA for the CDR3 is TGTGCCAGCAGCCCGCCCGGACAGGGGGCCACTGAAGCTTTCTTT. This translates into CASSPPGQGATEAFF.

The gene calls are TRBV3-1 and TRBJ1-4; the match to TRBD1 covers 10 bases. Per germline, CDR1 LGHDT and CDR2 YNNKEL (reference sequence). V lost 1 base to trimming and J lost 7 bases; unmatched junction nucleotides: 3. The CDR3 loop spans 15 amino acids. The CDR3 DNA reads TGTGCCAGCAGCCAAGTCGGGACAGGGGCTGAAAAACTGTTTTTT. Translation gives CASSQVGTGAEKLFF.

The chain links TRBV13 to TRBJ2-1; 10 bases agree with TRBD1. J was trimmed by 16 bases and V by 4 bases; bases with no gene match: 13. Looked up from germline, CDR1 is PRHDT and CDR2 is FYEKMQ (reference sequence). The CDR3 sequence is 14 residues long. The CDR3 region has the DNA TGTGCCAGCAGCTATTTGACAGGGGGCTATGAGCGTTTCTTC. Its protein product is CASSYLTGGYERFF.

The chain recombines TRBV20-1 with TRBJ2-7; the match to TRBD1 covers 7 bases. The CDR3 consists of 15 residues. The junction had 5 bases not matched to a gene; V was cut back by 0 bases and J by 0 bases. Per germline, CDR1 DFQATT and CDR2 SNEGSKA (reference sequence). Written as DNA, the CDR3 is TGCAGTGCTAGAGATTTGGGACAGTCCTCCTACGAGCAGTACTTC. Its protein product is CSARDLGQSSYEQYF.

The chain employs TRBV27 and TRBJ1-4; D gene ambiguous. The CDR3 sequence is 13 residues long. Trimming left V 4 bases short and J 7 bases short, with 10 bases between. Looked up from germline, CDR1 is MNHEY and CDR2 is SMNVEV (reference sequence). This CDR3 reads CASSSALGEKLFF. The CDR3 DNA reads TGTGCCAGCAGTTCAGCCTTAGGTGAAAAACTGTTTTTT.

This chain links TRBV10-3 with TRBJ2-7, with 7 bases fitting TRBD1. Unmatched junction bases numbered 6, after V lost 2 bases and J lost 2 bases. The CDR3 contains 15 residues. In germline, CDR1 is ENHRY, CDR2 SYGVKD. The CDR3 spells CAISEPTGFPYEQYF. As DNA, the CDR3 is TGTGCCATCAGTGAGCCGACAGGGTTTCCCTACGAGCAGTACTTC.